These 27 T cell receptor beta chains originate from one sample sequenced in a study of blood T cell repertoires in COVID-19. This table comes from immunoSEQ multiplex PCR, and its TCRdb copy is limited to in-frame clones, with some not included. The sample shows a few hundred thousand clones, about 80% of them seen only once. Sequenced material: peripheral blood. Receptor source: a woman aged 25 to 39 who had recovered from COVID-19.

The rearrangement uses TRBV6-1 and TRBJ1-5, with 12 positions matching TRBD1. This CDR3 region has 15 residues. The V gene's germline CDR1 is MNHNS and CDR2 SASEGT. Trimming took 1 base from V and 7 from J; bases not matched to a gene: 2. CDR3 region: CASSEEGQGAQPQHF. DNA of the CDR3: TGTGCCAGCAGTGAAGAGGGACAGGGGGCGCAGCCCCAGCATTTT.

This chain joins TRBV24-1 and TRBJ2-5; D is perhaps TRBD1 (5 bases). CDR3 length: 15 residues. Germline CDR1 KGHDR, CDR2 SFDVKD. Trimming stripped 4 bases from V and 2 bases from J, with 13 bases between. In nucleotides, the CDR3 is TGTGCCACCAGTGACCCCCCCGGACAACAAGAGACCCAGTACTTC. Translated: CATSDPPGQQETQYF.

This clone showed up just once. V and J are TRBV28 and TRBJ2-3, with TRBD2 matching 7 bases. The V gene's germline CDR1 is MDHEN and CDR2 SYDVKM. Unmatched junction bases numbered 4, after V lost 4 bases and J lost 0 bases. The CDR3 spans 15 residues. CDR3 sequence (DNA): TGTGCCAGCAGTTCGAGCGGGGATAGCACAGATACGCAGTATTTT. As protein: CASSSSGDSTDTQYF.

The rearrangement links TRBV9 to TRBJ1-2; D is uncertain. From germline, CDR1 is SGDLS and CDR2 YYNGEE. V lost 0 bases and J lost 0, with 12 bases in between. The CDR3 has 16 amino acids. In DNA, the CDR3 is TGTGCCAGCAGCGTAGATCTCTCTGCGGCTAACTATGGCTACACCTTC. As protein: CASSVDLSAANYGYTF.

The chain has TRBV11-2 and TRBJ2-7; 8 positions match TRBD1. V was pared by 3 bases and J by 0 bases, with 4 bases of the junction left unmatched. CDR1 and CDR2 from the germline V gene are SGHAT and FQNNGV. This CDR3 spans 15 amino acids. The CDR3 region has the DNA TGTGCCAGCAGCTTCAGAGACAGGGGCTCCTACGAGCAGTACTTC. Translating gives CASSFRDRGSYEQYF.

This clone was detected many times. The chain joins TRBV15 to TRBJ1-2, with D perhaps TRBD1 (5 bases). Germline loops: CDR1 LNHNV, CDR2 YYDKDF (reference sequence). V was trimmed by 5 bases and J by 2 bases, leaving 18 bases between them. This CDR3 has 16 amino acids. DNA for the CDR3: TGTGCCACCAGCCCCTCCGGCGCGGGGGTGAACTATGGCTACACCTTC. Protein sequence: CATSPSGAGVNYGYTF.

This clone was seen at least ten times. The chain combines TRBV5-1 with TRBJ2-7; D may be TRBD1 (6 bases). The CDR3 contains 12 residues. V was shortened by 7 bases and J by 0 bases, with 8 bases between the two germline ends. Per germline, CDR1 SGHRS and CDR2 YFSETQ. The CDR3 here is CASGDTSYEQYF. The CDR3, as DNA: TGCGCCAGCGGGGACACCTCCTACGAGCAGTACTTC. The full variable domain, rest sourced from reference TRBV5-1 and TRBJ2-7, is KAGVTQTPRYLIKTRGQQVTLSCSPISGHRSVSWYQQTPGQGLQFLFEYFSETQRNKGNFPGRFSGRQFSNSRSEMNVSTLELGDSALYLCASGDTSYEQYFGPGTRLTVT.

This CDR3 reads CASSLAGRESDTQYF. The CDR3 nucleotides are TGCGCCAGCAGCTTGGCCGGGCGGGAGTCCGATACGCAGTATTTT. The rearrangement joins TRBV5-1 to TRBJ2-3; 7 bases agree with TRBD2. The CDR3 spans 15 residues. Germline V lookup: CDR1 SGHRS, CDR2 YFSETQ. The J segment lost 6 bases and the V segment lost 0 bases, leaving 7 bases of the junction unmatched. Supplemented by reference TRBV5-1 and TRBJ2-3, the full variable domain reads KAGVTQTPRYLIKTRGQQVTLSCSPISGHRSVSWYQQTPGQGLQFLFEYFSETQRNKGNFPGRFSGRQFSNSRSEMNVSTLELGDSALYLCASSLAGRESDTQYFGPGTRLTVL.

The chain joins TRBV12-3 or TRBV12-4 to TRBJ1-2, with D possibly matching TRBD1 (5 bases). V was shortened by 4 bases and J by 3 bases, with 9 bases between the two germline ends. The CDR3 totals 13 residues. CDR3 in DNA: TGTGCCAGCAGTTCCGACAGTCACTATGGCTACACCTTC. Amino acids: CASSSDSHYGYTF.

The gene calls are TRBV6-5 and TRBJ1-1; the match to TRBD1 covers 9 bases. Germline loops: CDR1 MNHEY, CDR2 SVGAGI. The CDR3 is 15 amino acids. The trim removed 6 bases at V and 3 bases at J, leaving 8 bases unmatched. The DNA for the CDR3 is TGTGCCAGCAGCGACGAACAGGGGGCGGACACTGAAGCTTTCTTT. Protein sequence: CASSDEQGADTEAFF.

V and J are TRBV5-8 and TRBJ2-1; 10 bases line up with TRBD2. V trimming: 0 bases; J trimming: 8 bases; junction bases outside the gene matches: 8. This CDR3 has 16 amino acids. Germline CDR1 and CDR2: SGHTS and YDEGEE. CDR3 nucleotide sequence: TGTGCCAGCAGCTTGGCCGCTAGCGGGAGTCTCGATGAGCAGTTCTTC. This encodes CASSLAASGSLDEQFF.

The J gene is TRBJ1-4, the V gene TRBV7-9; 7 nucleotides match TRBD1. The CDR3 totals 17 residues. CDR1 and CDR2 from the germline V gene are SEHNR and FQNEAQ (reference sequence). V shed 2 bases and J 0 bases; nucleotides not matched to a gene: 6. In nucleotides, the CDR3 is TGTGCCAGCAGCTTACAGGGGGTCATTGCAACTAATGAAAAACTGTTTTTT. As protein: CASSLQGVIATNEKLFF. Full variable domain (outside the CDR3, taken from reference TRBV7-9 and TRBJ1-4): DTGVSQNPRHKITKRGQNVTFRCDPISEHNRLYWYRQTLGQGPEFLTYFQNEAQLEKSRLLSDRFSAERPKGSFSTLEIQRTEQGDSAMYLCASSLQGVIATNEKLFFGSGTQLSVL.

The rearrangement joins TRBV18 to TRBJ1-6; D possibly corresponds to TRBD1 (5 bases). In germline, CDR1 is KGHSH, CDR2 LQKENI. The CDR3 is 15 residues long. The ends were cut back, 0 bases at V and 9 bases at J, with 12 bases in the middle. CDR3 sequence: CASSPPGEGTSPLHF. Here the CDR3 DNA reads TGTGCCAGCTCACCACCGGGGGAGGGGACTTCACCCCTCCACTTT.

This chain uses TRBV9 with TRBJ2-3; a possible D gene is TRBD1 (5 bases). V shed 3 bases and J shed 2 bases, with 13 bases lying between them. CDR1 SGDLS and CDR2 YYNGEE come from the germline V gene. There are 15 residues in the CDR3. In DNA, the CDR3 is TGTGCCAGCAGCGCATTCGACAGACCCACAGATACGCAGTATTTT. Encoded protein: CASSAFDRPTDTQYF.

J is TRBJ2-1 and V is TRBV12-3 or TRBV12-4, with D perhaps matching TRBD2 (5 bases). Trimming took off 3 bases at V and 8 bases at J, with 5 bases between the two ends. The CDR3 runs to 11 residues. The CDR3 DNA sequence: TGTGCCAGCAGTTTGAGGGATGAGCAGTTCTTC. Amino acid sequence: CASSLRDEQFF.

CDR3 nucleotide sequence: TGTGCCTGGAGTGTAAGCAGGGTTCAGCCCCAGCATTTT. Protein sequence: CAWSVSRVQPQHF. This chain links TRBV30 with TRBJ1-5, with TRBD1 as a possible D gene (5 bases). CDR3 length: 13 residues. CDR1 is GTSNPN, CDR2 SVGIG, per germline (reference sequence). The V and J ends lost 0 bases and 6 bases respectively, with 9 bases between them.

V usage is TRBV7-3 and J usage is TRBJ2-3; D gene uncertain. This CDR3 has 13 residues. Germline V CDR1 and CDR2: SGHTA, FQGTGA. The germline V and J ends were trimmed by 4 bases and 4 bases, with 9 bases remaining between them. CDR3 sequence: CASSYGIADTQYF. In nucleotides, the CDR3 is TGTGCCAGCAGCTATGGCATCGCAGATACGCAGTATTTT.

The chain is built from TRBV11-2 and TRBJ2-7; D unclear. CDR3 size: 17 residues. Germline V gene sequence: CDR1 SGHAT, CDR2 FQNNGV. Trimming took off 1 base at V and 1 base at J, with 17 bases between the two ends. CDR3 DNA sequence: TGTGCCAGCAGCTTAGCAGCGTCCCTTGCGAATTCCTACGAGCAGTACTTC. This codes for CASSLAASLANSYEQYF.

The rearrangement joins TRBV10-3 to TRBJ1-6; D is ambiguous. The CDR3 spans 13 residues. The germline V and J ends were trimmed by 7 bases and 7 bases, with 11 bases remaining between them. From germline, CDR1 is ENHRY and CDR2 SYGVKD. The DNA of the CDR3 is TGTGCCATCACGCGAGACATAAATTCACCCCTCCACTTT. Its protein product is CAITRDINSPLHF.

The rearrangement joins TRBV7-9 to TRBJ2-5; the D gene is possibly TRBD1 (5 bases). Germline CDR1 reads SEHNR; CDR2 reads FQNEAQ (reference sequence). The CDR3 has 12 amino acids. With 6 bases removed from V and 1 base from J, the gap between germline ends came to 6 bases. CDR3 amino acids: CASSDSQETQYF. The DNA for the CDR3 is TGTGCCAGCAGTGACAGCCAAGAGACCCAGTACTTC. Supplemented by reference TRBV7-9 and TRBJ2-5, the full variable domain reads DTGVSQNPRHKITKRGQNVTFRCDPISEHNRLYWYRQTLGQGPEFLTYFQNEAQLEKSRLLSDRFSAERPKGSFSTLEIQRTEQGDSAMYLCASSDSQETQYFGPGTRLLVL.

The chain is built from TRBV14 and TRBJ2-3; tentatively, D is TRBD2 (6 bases). The CDR3 runs to 14 residues. Trimming removed 6 bases from V and 2 bases from J, with 12 bases in between. Germline V gene lookup returns CDR1 SGHDN and CDR2 FVKESK. The CDR3 loop reads CASRFAGSTDTQYF. CDR3 DNA sequence: TGTGCCAGCAGGTTCGCGGGATCCACAGATACGCAGTATTTT.

The chain links TRBV10-3 to TRBJ1-6, with D possibly matching TRBD1 (5 bases). Between the trimmed V and J ends, which lost 9 bases and 9 bases, there was a span of 18 bases. The CDR3 consists of 14 residues. CDR1 is ENHRY, CDR2 SYGVKD, per germline. The CDR3 DNA follows: TGTGCCATAGGATTAGGGCAGGGAGGTTCACCCCTCCACTTT. This codes for CAIGLGQGGSPLHF.

The chain links TRBV5-4 to TRBJ2-5; D uncertain. The CDR3 sequence is 12 residues long. From germline, CDR1 is SGHNT and CDR2 YYREEE (reference sequence). Trimming cost V 2 bases and J 3 bases, with 5 bases left between them. This chain's CDR3 is CASSFVEETQYF. Written as DNA, the CDR3 is TGTGCCAGCAGCTTCGTAGAAGAGACCCAGTACTTC.

The J gene is TRBJ2-3, the V gene TRBV4-1; 12 nucleotides line up with TRBD2. Germline trimming cut 8 bases from V and 1 base from J; bases unmatched to any gene: 4. Germline loops: CDR1 MGHRA, CDR2 YSYEKL. CDR3 length equals 15 residues. The CDR3 DNA reads as TGCGCCAGCTCCCGACTAGCGGGGGGCACAGATACGCAGTATTTT. It yields the protein CASSRLAGGTDTQYF.

V usage is TRBV14 and J usage is TRBJ2-1; TRBD2 matches 8 bases. Germline CDR1 is SGHDN and CDR2 is FVKESK. After removal of 4 bases from V and 6 bases from J, the junction contained 11 bases not matched to a gene. There are 16 residues in the CDR3. The CDR3 reads CASSPEGSGSFNEQFF. The CDR3 coding sequence is TGTGCCAGCAGCCCAGAGGGAAGCGGGAGCTTCAATGAGCAGTTCTTC.

The rearrangement joins TRBV27 to TRBJ2-4, with D maybe TRBD2 (5 bases). Germline CDR1 MNHEY, CDR2 SMNVEV (reference sequence). There are 16 residues in the CDR3. V was clipped by 0 bases and J by 3 bases, with 12 bases between them. The CDR3 here is CASSLSLRSGKNIQYF. The CDR3 DNA is TGTGCCAGCAGTTTATCCCTCCGAAGCGGCAAAAACATTCAGTACTTC.

The genes are TRBV30 and TRBJ1-2; tentatively, D is TRBD1 (5 bases). V lost 7 bases to trimming and J lost 8 bases, with 20 bases between them. Germline CDR1 is GTSNPN and CDR2 is SVGIG (reference sequence). This CDR3 has 13 amino acids. The CDR3 nucleotides read TGTGCCTCTAACAGGCTCGCAACTGGAGGCTACACCTTC. Its protein is CASNRLATGGYTF. Supplemented by reference TRBV30 and TRBJ1-2, the full variable domain reads SQTIHQWPATLVQPVGSPLSLECTVEGTSNPNLYWYRQAAGRGLQLLFYSVGIGQISSEVPQNLSASRPQDRQFILSSKKLLLSDSGFYLCASNRLATGGYTFGSGTRLTVV.